This T cell receptor (beta chain) was observed in a study of T cells in tuberculosis. Study at large: The T cells targeted glucose monomycolate, a mycobacterial lipid, via CD1B. General study findings and limits: Cases with active tuberculosis were adults, while controls were adolescents.

Measured with immunoSEQ multiplex PCR; TCRdb has only the in-frame clones, and not every one. The table includes over 25,000 clones, over 95% detected once. Of note for this clone: Its target is unknown.

After removal of 8 bases from V and 2 bases from J, the junction contained 7 bases not matched to a gene. This CDR3 spans 15 amino acids. Germline loops: CDR1 LNHNV, CDR2 YYDKDF (reference sequence). Sequencing was performed on PBMCs. The chain recombines TRBV15 with TRBJ1-5; 9 bases are shared with TRBD1. This clonotype originated in a donor between 10 and 29 years old with latent tuberculosis or without tuberculosis infection. The CDR3 DNA follows: TGTGCCACCGCAACAGGGGGCAGCGGCAATCAGCCCCAGCATTTT. This codes for CATATGGSGNQPQHF.